This T cell receptor beta chain appears in the sequencing data of a study of blood T cells in healthy people across ages (dated by TCRdb to 2014 to 2015). For the study in its entirety: Template switching captured roughly one uniquely barcoded TCR beta cDNA molecule per two T cells in model experiments. For two donors (one aged 18 to 30 and one aged 80 or older), the study analyzed two additional independent replicas of 1 million unique cDNA reads from the same blood draw. Age-related changes in TCR beta repertoire diversity were measured in the study by deep sequencing normalized with unique cDNA molecular identifiers. Four age groups were formed from the donors: young (average 16 years), middle-aged (approximately 40), aged (around 62) and long-lived (around 80). To avoid experimental bias, donors of different ages were randomly spread across the sequencing lanes. What the research found in general, with its limitations: Estimates of total diversity based on one million sequenced T cells were regarded as lower bounds and as underestimates. Compared with the aged group, more naive CD4+ T cells, fewer expanded clones and increased TCR diversity were shown by the long-lived group, suggesting age selection. A strong correlation was found between observed TCR beta diversity and the percentage of naive T cells measured by flow cytometry. As age increased, observed TCR beta diversity per million T cells dropped in a roughly linear way, and a significant reduction was already evident by age about 40. The CMV infection status of donors was not known, potentially confounding age-related changes in expanded clonotypes. Conclusive comparison of naive and antigen-experienced compartments was prevented by the profiling of bulk unsorted PBMCs.

The germline V gene yields SGHRS for CDR1 and YFSETQ for CDR2. Relative to germline, V is 2 bases shorter and J is 0 bases shorter, with 7 bases between their ends. Counted from cysteine to phenylalanine, this CDR3 has 14 amino acids. Just CDR3 DNA is preserved here, 42 bases in frame from base 1. The sample holds many counts of this clonotype. This receptor's antigen is unknown. Base qualities are not recorded, but no much larger clone differs from it by a single base. Receptors were amplified or captured by 5' RACE. Sequencing relied on an Illumina HiSeq 2500. A second roughly 6 to 12 cycle PCR used a sample-barcoded 5' primer and a J-beta primer mix. Each TCR beta cDNA molecule received a unique molecular identifier from a template-switch 5' adaptor carrying 12 random nucleotides. Each sample yielded at least 3 million CDR3-containing paired-end reads. First-strand cDNA synthesis was performed from all RNA using the Mint cDNA synthesis kit, with priming by a TRBC-specific oligonucleotide. Following uracil-DNA glycosylase treatment, all cDNA underwent a first 18-cycle PCR with the universal primers M1SS and BC2_uni_R. In the paper's pipeline: For normalization, 1 million high-quality reads, each with a distinct molecular identifier, were randomly selected from each sample. Reads sharing molecular identifiers were discarded rather than binned into consensus sequences. MiTCR, with a Q25 quality threshold and the strictest error-elimination algorithm, was used for CDR3 identification, clonotype clustering and error correction. A nonparametric unseen species model with Euler transformation was used to estimate lower-bound total TCR beta diversity. TCRdb reprocessed the public reads (quality trimming at Q25 with fastp, clone calling with MiXCR) and kept in-frame beta chains. Entries that share a CDR3 protein sequence are merged under the most common genes and DNA. These V and J calls derive from TCRdb rather than the authors' analysis. The sample yields more than 650,000 distinct CDR3 sequences; about 53% were counted once. The ten biggest clones cover 41% of the sample.

Systemically healthy Caucasian individuals from Russia, 39 in total and aged about 6 to 90 years, were included as donors. Ten milliliters of peripheral blood were drawn from each donor into EDTA-treated Vacutainer tubes. Ficoll-Paque density-gradient centrifugation was used to isolate PBMCs, with at least 6 million per sample. Trizol reagent was used to extract total RNA from the PBMCs, yielding at least 6 micrograms per sample. For every donor, flow cytometry on a PBMC aliquot measured the percentage of naive CD45RAhigh/CD27high T cells. Material for sequencing was blood. The TCR was taken from a man older than 75 in good health. The chain uses TRBV5-1 and TRBJ2-3; no D segment can be confidently identified. The sequenced DNA: TGCGCCAGCAGCTTCACAGAAAGCACAGATACGCAGTATTTT. This translates into CASSFTESTDTQYF.